This T cell receptor (beta chain) comes out of a study of T cell repertoires in cytomegalovirus infection. Trimming left V 4 bases short and J 1 base short, with 7 bases between. This CDR3 has 13 amino acids. Germline V CDR1 and CDR2: MNHNS, SASEGT. TCRdb reprocessed the reads with MiXCR, giving one entry per CDR3 protein. The sample has hundreds of thousands of distinct CDR3 sequences; 33% are singletons. With regard to this clonotype: Its specificity is not known.

The source of this sequence is a human donor in good health (CMV status not recorded). Some clones in this sample may be carry-over from other donors' samples. The sequences come from cultured PBMCs, collected from culture after CMV antigen stimulation. The rearrangement links TRBV6-1 to TRBJ1-1, with no clear D. This CDR3 reads CASSVMGNTEAFF. The CDR3 DNA sequence: TGTGCCAGCAGTGTCATGGGGAACACTGAAGCTTTCTTT.